This T cell receptor (beta chain) is drawn from a study of T cell responses to AZD1222 COVID-19 vaccine. Study outcomes and limitations: The repertoires were collected only after the peak T cell response. Baseline testing showed seropositivity in only six AZD1222 recipients. A reported finding is that nearly half of spike-specific TCRs target unmutated variant regions. White British ancestry dominated among donors, who included more females, and clonal diversity was possibly underestimated.

A word on this clone: Antigen unknown.

The method was immunoSEQ multiplex PCR; TCRdb's version includes in-frame clones alone and lacks a portion of them. The sample includes just over 150,000 clones, 90% of them seen just once. Specimen: peripheral blood, collected 28 days after the second AZD1222 dose. This sequence was found in an adult who received the AZD1222 COVID-19 vaccine.

The CDR3 loop is CASSQSRGRLNTEAFF. CDR3 coding DNA: TGCGCCAGCAGTCAATCTCGAGGCAGACTGAACACTGAAGCTTTCTTT. This rearrangement joins TRBV23-1 to TRBJ1-1, with no clear D. TRBV23-1 falls under the ORF class, with uncertain function. This CDR3 spans 16 amino acids. The V end was cut by 0 bases, the J end by 0 bases, with 11 bases between.